A single TCR beta chain is shown here with its context. What it binds is not known. These data originate in a study of CD8 T cells in ankylosing spondylitis. Trimming took 5 bases from V and 5 from J; bases not matched to a gene: 6. Germline CDR1 DFQATT, CDR2 SNEGSKA (reference sequence). CDR3 size: 13 residues. Study-wide results and limits: Reportedly, disease-linked clones are significantly enriched in ankylosing spondylitis patients' matched synovial fluid. In ankylosing spondylitis blood, a motif of roughly 8 highly homologous TCR beta variants appeared characteristic. Within peripheral blood, clones linked to disease were CD8+ and relatively rare.

Libraries for TCR beta were made by quantitative 5'-RACE with molecular barcodes. TCRdb reprocessed the 5' RACE reads with MiXCR, giving one entry per CDR3 protein. The sample holds 250,000 to 350,000 distinct CDR3 sequences, less than 25% seen once. This chain joins TRBV20-1 and TRBJ1-5; 7 nucleotides agree with TRBD1. The sequenced material came from blood, either unsorted or a sorted T cell fraction (not recorded which). The clonotype was recovered from a female donor with ankylosing spondylitis or in good health (not recorded which). CDR3 sequence reads: CSAPQGGDQPQHF. In DNA, the CDR3 is TGCAGTGCTCCCCAGGGGGGAGATCAGCCCCAGCATTTT.